What follows describes a single T cell receptor beta chain. Its antigen is not known. Measured with immunoSEQ multiplex PCR; TCRdb has only the in-frame clones, and not every one. In the table there are some 38,000 clones, roughly 76% of which are singletons. Time point specified: week 23, last vaccination. With topical imiquimod, each dose of the vaccine consisted of 300 ug of mutant IDH1 20-mer peptide. These data originate in a study of a mutant IDH1 vaccine in newly diagnosed glioma. V lost 1 base and J 4 bases, leaving 14 bases between the germline ends. Germline loops: CDR1 LNHDA, CDR2 SQIVND (reference sequence). The CDR3 runs to 15 residues.

Sequenced here: PBMCs, sampled from a glioma patient whose treatment included an IDH1 peptide vaccine. The chain has TRBV19 and TRBJ2-7; D may match TRBD1 or TRBD2 (5 bases each). The clonotype originates from a man aged 35-49 years with glioma. The CDR3 protein is CASSIAQGREYEQYF. The CDR3 DNA reads TGTGCCAGTAGTATAGCCCAGGGCAGGGAGTACGAGCAGTACTTC. Based on the CDR3 plus reference TRBV19 and TRBJ2-7, the full variable domain is DGGITQSPKYLFRKEGQNVTLSCEQNLNHDAMYWYRQDPGQGLRLIYYSQIVNDFQKGDIAEGYSVSREKKESFPLTVTSAQKNPTAFYLCASSIAQGREYEQYFGPGTRLTVT.